This T cell receptor beta chain was captured by sequencing in a study of brain T cells in children with intractable seizures. At least one anti-epileptic drug was given before surgery. The repertoire was sequenced with immunoSEQ multiplex PCR; TCRdb's copy has only in-frame clones and lacks some. The sample holds 78,000 or so clones, approximately 90% seen once. As regards this clone: No antigen is known for it.

V dropped 0 bases and J dropped 7 bases, with 10 bases sitting between them. Germline CDR1 and CDR2: SGDLS and YYNGEE. CDR3 length equals 14 residues. Study-wide findings and caveats: HCMV serostatus was not known, and viral specificity came from CDR3 similarity only. Clones missing pre-surgery may reflect undersampling of that blood sample.

The receptor comes from a girl aged 2-15 years with Rasmussen encephalitis and intractable seizures. Specimen: peripheral blood, collected at surgery. This chain joins TRBV9 and TRBJ1-4; D gene unclear. The CDR3 DNA follows: TGTGCCAGCAGCGTAGGGGAAGGGCGTGAAAAACTGTTTTTT. Translating gives CASSVGEGREKLFF.